The 3 T cell receptor beta chains below were found in one sample sequenced in a study of T cell changes during pregnancy in multiple sclerosis. Repertoires were generated with immunoSEQ multiplex PCR, while TCRdb's copy carries only in-frame clones and drops some. The sample includes just over 35,000 clones, approximately 89% of them seen just once. Sequenced material: CD4+ T cells from peripheral blood mononuclear cells, taken after pregnancy. These receptors all come from a female donor in good health, enrolled as a control in a pregnancy study.

The gene calls are TRBV14 and TRBJ1-2, with TRBD1 as a possible D gene (6 bases). The V end lost 4 bases, the J end lost 6 bases, and 15 bases lay between the germline ends. Germline CDR1 and CDR2: SGHDN and FVKESK. CDR3 size: 14 residues. DNA of the CDR3: TGTGCCAGCAGCCCCCGGCGCAGGGGCCATGGCTACACCTTC. This codes for CASSPRRRGHGYTF. The full variable domain, rest sourced from reference TRBV14 and TRBJ1-2, is EAGVTQFPSHSVIEKGQTVTLRCDPISGHDNLYWYRRVMGKEIKFLLHFVKESKQDESGMPNNRFLAERTGGTYSTLKVQPAELEDSGVYFCASSPRRRGHGYTFGSGTRLTVV.

The chain carries TRBV15 and TRBJ2-1; tentative D call: TRBD2 (5 bases). Germline V CDR1 and CDR2: LNHNV, YYDKDF (reference sequence). V was clipped by 10 bases and J by 2 bases, with 12 bases between them. CDR3 length equals 13 residues. Here the CDR3 reads CARAGPTYNEQFF. The DNA of the CDR3 is TGTGCCAGGGCGGGTCCCACCTACAATGAGCAGTTCTTC. The whole variable domain, filled in from reference TRBV15 and TRBJ2-1, reads DAMVIQNPRYQVTQFGKPVTLSCSQTLNHNVMYWYQQKSSQAPKLLFHYYDKDFNNEADTPDNFQSRRPNTSFCFLDIRSPGLGDTAMYLCARAGPTYNEQFFGPGTRLTVL.

This clone was picked up one time. The chain recombines TRBV5-4 with TRBJ2-7; TRBD2 is a possible D gene (5 bases). Germline V gene sequence: CDR1 SGHNT, CDR2 YYREEE (reference sequence). The CDR3 spans 15 residues. V was trimmed by 2 bases and J by 1 base, leaving 13 bases between them. The CDR3 is CASSLPGILSYEQYF. In nucleotides, the CDR3 is TGTGCCAGCAGCTTACCCGGGATACTGTCCTACGAGCAGTACTTC.